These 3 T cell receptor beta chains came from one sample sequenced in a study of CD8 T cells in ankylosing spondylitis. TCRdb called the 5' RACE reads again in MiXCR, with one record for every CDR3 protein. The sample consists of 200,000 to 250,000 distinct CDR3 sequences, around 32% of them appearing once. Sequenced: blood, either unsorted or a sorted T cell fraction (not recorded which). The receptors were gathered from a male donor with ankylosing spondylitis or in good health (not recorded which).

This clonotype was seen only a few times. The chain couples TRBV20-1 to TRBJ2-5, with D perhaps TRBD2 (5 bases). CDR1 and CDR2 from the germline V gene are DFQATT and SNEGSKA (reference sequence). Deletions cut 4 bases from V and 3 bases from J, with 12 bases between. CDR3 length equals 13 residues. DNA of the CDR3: TGCAGTGCTACCTCTAGCCCCAAAGAGACCCAGTACTTC. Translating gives CSATSSPKETQYF.

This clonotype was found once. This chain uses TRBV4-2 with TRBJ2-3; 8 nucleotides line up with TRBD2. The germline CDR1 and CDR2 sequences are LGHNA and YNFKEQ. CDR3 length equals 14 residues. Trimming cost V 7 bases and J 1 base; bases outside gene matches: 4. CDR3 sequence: CASTRRGGTDTQYF. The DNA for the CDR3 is TGTGCCAGCACAAGGCGGGGGGGCACAGATACGCAGTATTTT.

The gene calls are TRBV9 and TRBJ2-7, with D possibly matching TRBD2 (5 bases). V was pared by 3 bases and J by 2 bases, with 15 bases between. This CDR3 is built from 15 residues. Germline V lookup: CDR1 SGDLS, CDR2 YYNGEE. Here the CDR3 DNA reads TGTGCCAGCAGCGCCGGAGGTGGCGCCGCCTACGAGCAGTACTTC. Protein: CASSAGGGAAYEQYF.